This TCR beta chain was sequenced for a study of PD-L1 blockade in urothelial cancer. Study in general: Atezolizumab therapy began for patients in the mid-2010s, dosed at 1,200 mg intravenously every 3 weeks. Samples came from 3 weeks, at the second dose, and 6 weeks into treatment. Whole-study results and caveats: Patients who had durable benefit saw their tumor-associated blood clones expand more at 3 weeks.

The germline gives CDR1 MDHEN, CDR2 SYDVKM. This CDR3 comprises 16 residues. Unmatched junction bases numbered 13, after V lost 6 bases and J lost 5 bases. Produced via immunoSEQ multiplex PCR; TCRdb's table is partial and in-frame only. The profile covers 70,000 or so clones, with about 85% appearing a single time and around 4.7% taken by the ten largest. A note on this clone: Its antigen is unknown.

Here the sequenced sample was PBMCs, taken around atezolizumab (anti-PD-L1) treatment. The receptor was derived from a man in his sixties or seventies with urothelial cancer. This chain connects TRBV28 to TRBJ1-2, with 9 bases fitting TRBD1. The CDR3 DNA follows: TGTGCCAGCAGCTTACCCGGGACAGGGATGATTTATGGCTACACCTTC. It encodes CASSLPGTGMIYGYTF.